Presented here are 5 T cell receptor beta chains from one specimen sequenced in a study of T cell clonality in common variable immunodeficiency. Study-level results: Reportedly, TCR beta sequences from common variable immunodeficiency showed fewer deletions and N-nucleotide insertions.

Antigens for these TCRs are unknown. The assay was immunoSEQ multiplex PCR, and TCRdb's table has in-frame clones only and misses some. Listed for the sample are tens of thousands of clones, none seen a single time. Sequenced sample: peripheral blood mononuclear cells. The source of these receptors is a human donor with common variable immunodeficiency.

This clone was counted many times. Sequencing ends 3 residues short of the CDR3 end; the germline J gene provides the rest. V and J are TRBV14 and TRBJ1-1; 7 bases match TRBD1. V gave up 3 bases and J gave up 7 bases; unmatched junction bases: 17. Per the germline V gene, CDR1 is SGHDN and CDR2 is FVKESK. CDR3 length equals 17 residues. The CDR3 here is CASSQIVSGRGLGEAFF. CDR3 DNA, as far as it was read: TGTGCCAGCAGCCAGATCGTTTCGGGAAGGGGGCTGGGTGAA.

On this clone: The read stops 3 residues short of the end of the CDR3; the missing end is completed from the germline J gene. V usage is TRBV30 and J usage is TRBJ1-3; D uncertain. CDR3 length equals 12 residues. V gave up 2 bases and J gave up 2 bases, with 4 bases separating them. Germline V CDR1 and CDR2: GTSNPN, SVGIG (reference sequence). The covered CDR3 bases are TGTGCCTGGAGTAGGGCTGGAAACACC. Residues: CAWSRAGNT. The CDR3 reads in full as CAWSRAGNTIYF.

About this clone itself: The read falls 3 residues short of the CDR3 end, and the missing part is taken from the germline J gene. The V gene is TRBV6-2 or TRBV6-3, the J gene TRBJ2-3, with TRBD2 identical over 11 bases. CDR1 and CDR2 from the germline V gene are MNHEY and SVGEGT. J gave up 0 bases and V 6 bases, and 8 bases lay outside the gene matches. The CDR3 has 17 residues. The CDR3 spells CASSSSGGPLSTDTQYF. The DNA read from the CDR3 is TGTGCCAGCAGCTCTAGCGGGGGGCCCTTAAGCACAGATACG.

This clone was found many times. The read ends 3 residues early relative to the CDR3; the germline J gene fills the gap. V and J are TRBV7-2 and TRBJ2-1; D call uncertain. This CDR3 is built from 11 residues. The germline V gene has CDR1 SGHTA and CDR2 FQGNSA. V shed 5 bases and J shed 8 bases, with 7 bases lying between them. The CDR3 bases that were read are TGTGCCAGCAGCCCTAGATATGAG. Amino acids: CASSPRYE. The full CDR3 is CASSPRYEQFF.

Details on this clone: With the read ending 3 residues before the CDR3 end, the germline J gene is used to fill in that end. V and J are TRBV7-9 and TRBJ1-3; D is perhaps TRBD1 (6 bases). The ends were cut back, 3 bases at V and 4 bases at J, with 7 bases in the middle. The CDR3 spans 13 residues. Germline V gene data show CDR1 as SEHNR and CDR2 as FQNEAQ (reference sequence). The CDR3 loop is CASSFDRGNTIYF. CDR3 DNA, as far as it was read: TGTGCCAGCAGCTTCGACAGGGGAAACACC.